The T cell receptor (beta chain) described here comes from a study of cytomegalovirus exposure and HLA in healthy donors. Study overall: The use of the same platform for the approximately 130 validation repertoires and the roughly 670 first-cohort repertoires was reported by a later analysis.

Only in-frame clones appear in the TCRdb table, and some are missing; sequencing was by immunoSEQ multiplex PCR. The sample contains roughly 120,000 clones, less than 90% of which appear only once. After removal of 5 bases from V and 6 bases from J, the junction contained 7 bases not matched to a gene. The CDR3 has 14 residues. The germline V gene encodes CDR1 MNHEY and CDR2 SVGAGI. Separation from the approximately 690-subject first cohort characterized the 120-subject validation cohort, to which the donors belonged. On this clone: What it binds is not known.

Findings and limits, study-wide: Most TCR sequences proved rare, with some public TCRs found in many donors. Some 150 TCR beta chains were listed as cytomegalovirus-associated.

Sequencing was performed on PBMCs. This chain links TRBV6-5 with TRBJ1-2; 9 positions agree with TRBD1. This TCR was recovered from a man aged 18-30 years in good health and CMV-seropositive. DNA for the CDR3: TGTGCCAGCAGTGCTTACAGGGGGCGGGATGGCTACACCTTC. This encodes CASSAYRGRDGYTF.